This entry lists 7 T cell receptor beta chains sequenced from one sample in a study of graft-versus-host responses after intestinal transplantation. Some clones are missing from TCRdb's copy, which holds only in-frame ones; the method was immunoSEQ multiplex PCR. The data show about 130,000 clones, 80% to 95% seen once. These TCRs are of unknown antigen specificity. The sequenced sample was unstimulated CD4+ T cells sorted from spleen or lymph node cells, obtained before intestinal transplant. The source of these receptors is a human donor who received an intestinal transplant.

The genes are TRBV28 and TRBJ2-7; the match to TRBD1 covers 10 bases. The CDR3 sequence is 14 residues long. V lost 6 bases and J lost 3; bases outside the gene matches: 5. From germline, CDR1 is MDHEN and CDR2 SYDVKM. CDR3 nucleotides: TGTGCCAGCAGACCGACAGGGGGCTACTACGAGCAGTACTTC. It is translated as CASRPTGGYYEQYF.

CDR3 sequence (DNA): TGTGCCAGCAGTTTTTCCAGGGGCCCTAATGAAAAACTGTTTTTT. It encodes CASSFSRGPNEKLFF. The chain joins TRBV28 to TRBJ1-4; possible D gene TRBD1, 6 bases. The ends were cut back, 3 bases at V and 3 bases at J, with 11 bases in the middle. Germline lookup yields CDR1 MDHEN and CDR2 SYDVKM. The CDR3 consists of 15 residues.

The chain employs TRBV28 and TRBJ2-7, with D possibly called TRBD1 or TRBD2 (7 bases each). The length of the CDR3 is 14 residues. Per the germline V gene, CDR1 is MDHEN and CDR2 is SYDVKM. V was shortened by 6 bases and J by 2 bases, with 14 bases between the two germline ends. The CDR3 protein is CASSPAGGAYEQYF. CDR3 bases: TGTGCCAGCAGCCCCGCAGGGGGGGCCTACGAGCAGTACTTC.

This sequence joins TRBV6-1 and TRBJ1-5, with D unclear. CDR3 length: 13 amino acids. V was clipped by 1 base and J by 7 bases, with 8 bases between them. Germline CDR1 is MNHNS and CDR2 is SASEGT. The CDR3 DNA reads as TGTGCCAGCAGTGAAGTTCCACGGCAGCCCCAGCATTTT. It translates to CASSEVPRQPQHF.

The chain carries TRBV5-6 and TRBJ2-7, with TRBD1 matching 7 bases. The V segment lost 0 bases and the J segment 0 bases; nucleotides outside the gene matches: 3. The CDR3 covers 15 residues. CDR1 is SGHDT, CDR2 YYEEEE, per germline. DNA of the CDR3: TGTGCCAGCAGCTTGGGTCAGGGGGTCTCCTACGAGCAGTACTTC. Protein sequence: CASSLGQGVSYEQYF.

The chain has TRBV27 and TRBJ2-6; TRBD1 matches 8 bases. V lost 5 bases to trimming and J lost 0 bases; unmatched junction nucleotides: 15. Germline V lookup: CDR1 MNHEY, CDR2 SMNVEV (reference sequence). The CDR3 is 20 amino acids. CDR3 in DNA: TGTGCCAGCAGTCGTAGACCGGGACAGGCAAAAATCTCTGGGGCCAACGTCCTGACTTTC. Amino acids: CASSRRPGQAKISGANVLTF.

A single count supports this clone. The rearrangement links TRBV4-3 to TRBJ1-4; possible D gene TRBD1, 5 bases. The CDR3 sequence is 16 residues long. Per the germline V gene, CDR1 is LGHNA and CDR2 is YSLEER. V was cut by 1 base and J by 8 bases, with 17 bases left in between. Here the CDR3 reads CASSQARGTLREKLFF. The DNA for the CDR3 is TGCGCCAGCAGCCAAGCCCGGGGGACTTTGCGGGAAAAACTGTTTTTT.